Listed below are T cell receptor beta chains from one sample, sequenced in a study of T cells in Graves' hyperthyroidism and ophthalmopathy. TCRdb called the multiplex PCR reads again in MiXCR, with one record for every CDR3 protein. The sample lists hundreds of thousands of distinct CDR3 sequences, about 14% seen once, with 13% in the top ten. Sequenced sample: blood. These receptor sequences come from a man younger than 35 with Graves' ophthalmopathy. CDR3s include the opening cysteine and the closing phenylalanine or tryptophan. The D gene is left open where the match is weak. Some rows have no size entry. The others give once, few or many, or a class for an expanded clone.

D gene: -; clone size: many; V gene: TRBV3-1; J gene: TRBJ1-2; CDR3 DNA: TGTGCCAGCAGCGTAAGCGGGGGGCAGGGCTATGGCTACACCTTC; CDR3 protein: CASSVSGGQGYGYTF
D gene: TRBD1; clone size: many; V gene: TRBV5-1; J gene: TRBJ2-7; CDR3 DNA: TGCGCCAGCAGCTTGGAGGGACAGGGACGCGAGCAGTACTTC; CDR3 protein: CASSLEGQGREQYF
D gene: -; clone size: few; V gene: TRBV4-1; J gene: TRBJ2-1; CDR3 DNA: TGCGCCAGCAGCAAGGCCCAACGGGGACCGATCTCCTACAATGAGCAGTTCTTC; CDR3 protein: CASSKAQRGPISYNEQFF
D gene: -; clone size: many; V gene: TRBV5-1; J gene: TRBJ2-7; CDR3 DNA: TGCGCCAGCAGCATAGGGACGCCCTGGGACGAGCAGTACTTC; CDR3 protein: CASSIGTPWDEQYF
D gene: TRBD1; clone size: -; V gene: TRBV7-7; J gene: TRBJ2-5; CDR3 DNA: TGTGCTAGCAGTCCTGGACAGGTAGTTGTAATGGAGACCCAGTACTTC; CDR3 protein: CASSPGQVVVMETQYF
D gene: TRBD2; clone size: few; V gene: TRBV24-1; J gene: TRBJ2-7; CDR3 DNA: TGTGCCACCAGTGATAGAGGGGCGGGAGGGTTTTACGAGCAGTACTTC; CDR3 protein: CATSDRGAGGFYEQYF
D gene: TRBD1; clone size: many; V gene: TRBV5-6; J gene: TRBJ1-1; CDR3 DNA: TGTGCCAGCAGCCTTCGACAGGGTGGTGAAGCTTTCTTT; CDR3 protein: CASSLRQGGEAFF
D gene: TRBD1; clone size: -; V gene: TRBV7-9; J gene: TRBJ2-5; CDR3 DNA: TGTGCCAGCAGGACAGGGTACCAAGAGACCCAGTACTTC; CDR3 protein: CASRTGYQETQYF
D gene: -; clone size: -; V gene: TRBV7-2; J gene: TRBJ1-6; CDR3 DNA: TGTGCCAGCAGCCTAAGGGCAGGGAAAAGCTCGGGACTAGCAAATTCACCCCTCCACTTT; CDR3 protein: CASSLRAGKSSGLANSPLHF
D gene: -; clone size: -; V gene: TRBV3-1; J gene: TRBJ1-1; CDR3 DNA: TGTGCCAGCAGCAAGGGACGGCCGAACACTGAAGCTTTCTTT; CDR3 protein: CASSKGRPNTEAFF
D gene: -; clone size: many; V gene: TRBV3-1; J gene: TRBJ1-2; CDR3 DNA: TGTGCCAGCAGCCAAGTTGGTCTCTATGGCTACACCTTC; CDR3 protein: CASSQVGLYGYTF
D gene: -; clone size: few; V gene: TRBV6-1; J gene: TRBJ1-1; CDR3 DNA: TGTGCCAGCGCCGGGACGGGAGAAGCTTTCTTT; CDR3 protein: CASAGTGEAFF
D gene: -; clone size: many; V gene: TRBV3-1; J gene: TRBJ2-1; CDR3 DNA: TGTGCCAGCAGTCACTCCTACAATGAGCAGTTCTTC; CDR3 protein: CASSHSYNEQFF
D gene: -; clone size: many; V gene: TRBV18; J gene: TRBJ1-4; CDR3 DNA: TGTGCCAGCTCACCGGGGGAGAGAGAAAAACTGTTTTTT; CDR3 protein: CASSPGEREKLFF
D gene: -; clone size: many; V gene: TRBV28; J gene: TRBJ1-2; CDR3 DNA: TGTGCCAGCAAGGAGACAGCGCTCGGGAGTGGCTACACCTTC; CDR3 protein: CASKETALGSGYTF
D gene: -; clone size: many; V gene: TRBV6-1; J gene: TRBJ1-5; CDR3 DNA: TGTGCCAGCAGTGAACCCGGAAGGACTGGTCAGCCCCAGCATTTT; CDR3 protein: CASSEPGRTGQPQHF
D gene: -; clone size: many; V gene: TRBV5-1; J gene: TRBJ2-3; CDR3 DNA: TGCGCCAGCAGCTTGTCGGAACAGTTAGATACGCAGTATTTT; CDR3 protein: CASSLSEQLDTQYF
D gene: -; clone size: many; V gene: TRBV7-9; J gene: TRBJ1-3; CDR3 DNA: TGTGCCAGCAGCTTACCGTTAGTTCCCCGACGGACTGGAAACACCATATATTTT; CDR3 protein: CASSLPLVPRRTGNTIYF
D gene: -; clone size: few; V gene: TRBV12-3/TRBV12-4; J gene: TRBJ2-1; CDR3 DNA: TGTGCCAGCAGTTTACTCTCCGGGTCAGAGCAGTTCTTC; CDR3 protein: CASSLLSGSEQFF
D gene: -; clone size: many; V gene: TRBV12-5; J gene: TRBJ2-2; CDR3 DNA: TGTGCTAGTGGTTTGAGAGGGGCGAACACCGGGGAGCTGTTTTTT; CDR3 protein: CASGLRGANTGELFF
D gene: -; clone size: many; V gene: TRBV30; J gene: TRBJ2-1; CDR3 DNA: TGTGCCTGCTCCGCGGGACTTACCCCACTCTCCTACAATGAGCAGTTCTTC; CDR3 protein: CACSAGLTPLSYNEQFF
D gene: -; clone size: many; V gene: TRBV6-5; J gene: TRBJ1-2; CDR3 DNA: TGTGCCAGCAGTTACTCGACAGGTCCCTATGGCTACACCTTC; CDR3 protein: CASSYSTGPYGYTF
D gene: -; clone size: many; V gene: TRBV20-1; J gene: TRBJ2-5; CDR3 DNA: TGCAGTGCTAGACCAGCGAGTGAGACCCAGTACTTC; CDR3 protein: CSARPASETQYF